Following are 10 T cell receptor beta chains from one sample sequenced in a study of cytomegalovirus exposure and HLA in healthy donors. Vbeta (60) and Jbeta (13) primers were used in the PCR. Only in-frame clones appear in the TCRdb table, and some are missing; sequencing was by immunoSEQ multiplex PCR. Of over 150,000 clones detected, around 77% appear once; the ten largest clones hold roughly 3%. The sample comprised PBMCs. The source of these receptors is a woman under 40 in good health and CMV-seronegative.

This chain connects TRBV5-6 to TRBJ1-5; 8 bases map to TRBD1. This CDR3 comprises 16 residues. Germline values: CDR1 SGHDT, CDR2 YYEEEE. V trimming: 4 bases; J trimming: 5 bases; junction bases outside the gene matches: 11. DNA of the CDR3: TGTGCCAGCAGCAAGGCTGGCAGGGGGCAGGATCAGCCCCAGCATTTT. Translated, it gives CASSKAGRGQDQPQHF.

This rearrangement joins TRBV27 to TRBJ2-2; 7 nucleotides align to TRBD2. CDR1 is MNHEY and CDR2 is SMNVEV in the germline V gene (reference sequence). The CDR3 sequence is 16 residues long. Trimming removed 0 bases from V and 3 bases from J; junction bases left unmatched: 4. In nucleotides, the CDR3 is TGTGCCAGCAGTTTATCCGGACTAGTGTACACCGGGGAGCTGTTTTTT. It translates to CASSLSGLVYTGELFF.

The chain links TRBV15 to TRBJ1-4; D is perhaps TRBD1 (5 bases). The V end was cut by 1 base, the J end by 3 bases, with 9 bases between. The CDR3 contains 15 residues. Germline CDR1 is LNHNV and CDR2 is YYDKDF (reference sequence). CDR3 protein: CATSRATEPNEKLFF. The CDR3 region has the DNA TGTGCCACCAGCAGAGCGACAGAACCTAATGAAAAACTGTTTTTT.

V and J are TRBV27 and TRBJ2-1; the match to TRBD2 covers 7 bases. Germline V gene sequence: CDR1 MNHEY, CDR2 SMNVEV (reference sequence). The CDR3 is made up of 16 amino acids. Unmatched junction bases numbered 15, after V lost 5 bases and J lost 8 bases. Written as DNA, the CDR3 is TGTGCCAGCAGTGCCGTAACTAGCGCCCATGGCGATGAGCAGTTCTTC. It codes for CASSAVTSAHGDEQFF.

V gene TRBV9 combines with J gene TRBJ2-3; 10 positions agree with TRBD2. The germline gives CDR1 SGDLS, CDR2 YYNGEE. J was trimmed by 1 base and V by 4 bases; bases with no gene match: 9. The CDR3 covers 17 residues. The CDR3 region is CASSPRERGGGTDTQYF. Here the CDR3 DNA reads TGTGCCAGCAGCCCCCGGGAGCGGGGGGGAGGCACAGATACGCAGTATTTT.

This chain links TRBV30 with TRBJ2-5, with D tentatively TRBD1 (6 bases). The CDR3 spans 12 residues. Germline assignment: CDR1 GTSNPN and CDR2 SVGIG (reference sequence). V lost 2 bases to trimming and J lost 5 bases, with 9 bases between them. The CDR3, as DNA: TGTGCCTGGAGTTACCAGGGGGAGACCCAGTACTTC. This encodes CAWSYQGETQYF. Full variable domain (missing parts from reference TRBV30 and TRBJ2-5): SQTIHQWPATLVQPVGSPLSLECTVEGTSNPNLYWYRQAAGRGLQLLFYSVGIGQISSEVPQNLSASRPQDRQFILSSKKLLLSDSGFYLCAWSYQGETQYFGPGTRLLVL.

The rearrangement uses TRBV10-3 and TRBJ1-2; unclear D gene. The CDR3 length is 12 residues. Germline lookup yields CDR1 ENHRY and CDR2 SYGVKD. Trimming stripped 0 bases from V and 9 bases from J, with 8 bases between. CDR3 sequence: CAISESGSSYTF. In DNA, the CDR3 is TGTGCCATCAGTGAGTCTGGCAGTAGCTACACCTTC.

The rearrangement links TRBV15 to TRBJ2-5; perhaps TRBD2 as D (6 bases). The J call is doubtful: the DNA matches TRBJ2-7 better. CDR1 and CDR2 (germline): LNHNV, YYDKDF (reference sequence). The CDR3 totals 15 residues. CDR3 DNA: TGTGCCACCAGCAGAGATCACGGGGGAGCGGGCGAGCAGTACTTC. Translating it yields CATSRDHGGAGEQYF.

CDR3 bases: TGTGCCAGTTTGACAGGGGGTCCTAATGAAAAACTGTTTTTT. It translates to CASLTGGPNEKLFF. The gene calls are TRBV2 and TRBJ1-4; 9 bases are a match to TRBD1. This CDR3 spans 14 amino acids. Germline CDR1 is SNHLY and CDR2 is FYNNEI. V trimming: 9 bases; J trimming: 3 bases; junction bases outside the gene matches: 5.

This chain uses TRBV28 with TRBJ2-3; no reliable D call. CDR3 length: 12 residues. The V end lost 5 bases, the J end lost 6 bases, and 9 bases lay between the germline ends. CDR1 and CDR2 from the germline V gene are MDHEN and SYDVKM. The CDR3 spells CASSQTEDTQYF. CDR3 coding DNA: TGTGCCAGCAGTCAAACTGAGGATACGCAGTATTTT.